Here is one T cell receptor (beta chain) with its context. V gave up 5 bases and J gave up 5 bases, with 9 bases separating them. The CDR3 runs 13 residues. Looked up from germline, CDR1 is ENHRY and CDR2 is SYGVKD. This sample stems from a study of blood T cell repertoires in COVID-19. Measured with immunoSEQ multiplex PCR; TCRdb has only the in-frame clones, and not every one. The table records more than 120,000 clones, approximately 89% of them present only once. This sequence joins TRBV10-3 and TRBJ1-4; D is unresolved. The source is a human donor in a cohort sampled during active COVID-19. Sequenced material: peripheral blood. CDR3 region: CAISRDLNEKLFF. The CDR3, as DNA: TGTGCCATCAGTCGTGATCTAAATGAAAAACTGTTTTTT.